The 30 T cell receptor beta chains given below trace back to one sample, sequenced in a study of control samples from healthy donors and cancer patients. The data were produced by immunoSEQ multiplex PCR, yet TCRdb's version contains in-frame clones alone and is incomplete. This table holds 50,000 to 55,000 clones, 75% to 90% found once. Sample: PBMCs. Receptors originate from a man aged 60-69 years with head and neck cancer.

The chain combines TRBV5-1 with TRBJ2-5; possibly TRBD1 for D (6 bases). Trimming cost V 1 base and J 5 bases, with 15 bases left between them. The CDR3 sequence is 15 residues long. From germline, CDR1 is SGHRS and CDR2 YFSETQ. The CDR3 loop reads CASSLRDTLRETQYF. The CDR3 nucleotides read TGCGCCAGCAGCTTGAGGGACACCCTCCGGGAGACCCAGTACTTC.

This clone showed up just once. This chain links TRBV6-6 with TRBJ1-6; the D gene is possibly TRBD1 (6 bases). Germline assignment: CDR1 MNHNY and CDR2 SVGAGI (reference sequence). With 6 bases removed from V and 7 bases from J, the gap between germline ends came to 16 bases. The CDR3 extends over 15 amino acids. The CDR3 is CASSPPGHSNSPLHF. In DNA form, the CDR3 reads TGTGCCAGCAGCCCTCCGGGACACTCCAATTCACCCCTCCACTTT.

The genes are TRBV10-3 and TRBJ2-5, with D maybe TRBD1 (6 bases). The CDR3 has 14 residues. In germline, CDR1 is ENHRY, CDR2 SYGVKD. V shed 5 bases and J shed 3 bases, with 13 bases lying between them. The CDR3 DNA is TGTGCCATCAGTTACACAGGGAACGAAGAGACCCAGTACTTC. It yields the protein CAISYTGNEETQYF.

In the case of this clone: The DNA is left out, because the CDR3 cannot be placed on it with certainty; the CDR3 is given as TCRdb lists it. The V call is TRBV30, the J call TRBJ2-1; TRBD2 reflects the table's D call only, with no check against the DNA. The CDR3 length is 20 residues, termini included. Germline V lookup: CDR1 GTSNPN, CDR2 SVGIG (reference sequence). CDR3 protein: CAWSAPRLRVSSSSIHKQFF.

The chain employs TRBV5-1 and TRBJ2-5; no firm D call. The V end was cut by 2 bases, the J end by 1 base, with 9 bases between. This CDR3 spans 14 amino acids. Per germline, CDR1 SGHRS and CDR2 YFSETQ. CDR3 nucleotide sequence: TGCGCCAGCAGCTTCGGGCAGCGCCAAGAGACCCAGTACTTC. Translation gives CASSFGQRQETQYF.

The V call is TRBV6-1, the J call TRBJ1-6, with D tentatively TRBD1 (5 bases). Trimming cost V 2 bases and J 7 bases, with 15 bases left between them. The CDR3 length is 16 residues. Germline assignment: CDR1 MNHNS and CDR2 SASEGT. The DNA for the CDR3 is TGTGCCAGCAGTGAACGGGGCCCGGCCGGAAATTCACCCCTCCACTTT. It codes for CASSERGPAGNSPLHF.

V is TRBV10-3 and J is TRBJ2-5; 7 bases fit TRBD1. CDR1 and CDR2 from the germline V gene are ENHRY and SYGVKD. The CDR3 totals 12 residues. V dropped 10 bases and J dropped 5; count of bases not matched to a gene: 7. The CDR3 is CATQGVAETQYF. The DNA of the CDR3 is TGTGCCACCCAGGGGGTGGCGGAGACCCAGTACTTC.

J is TRBJ1-5 and V is TRBV29-1; TRBD1 might be the D (6 bases). Looked up from germline, CDR1 is SQVTM and CDR2 is ANQGSEA. The ends were cut back, 6 bases at V and 6 bases at J, with 18 bases in the middle. The CDR3 is 14 amino acids. Written as DNA, the CDR3 is TGCAGCGTCACGGTAGGGGGACCGGGTCAGCCCCAGCATTTT. This codes for CSVTVGGPGQPQHF.

The chain employs TRBV7-6 and TRBJ2-5; TRBD2 matches at 11 bases. This CDR3 has 15 amino acids. Germline lookup yields CDR1 SGHVS and CDR2 FNYEAQ. V gave up 1 base and J gave up 4 bases; unmatched junction bases: 2. The chain's CDR3 is CASSLVGTSGETQYF. CDR3 coding DNA: TGTGCCAGCAGCTTAGTGGGGACTAGCGGAGAGACCCAGTACTTC. Supplemented by reference TRBV7-6 and TRBJ2-5, the full variable domain reads GAGVSQSPRYKVTKRGQDVALRCDPISGHVSLYWYRQALGQGPEFLTYFNYEAQQDKSGLPNDRFSAERPEGSISTLTIQRTEQRDSAMYRCASSLVGTSGETQYFGPGTRLLVL.

The CDR3 here is CASSLDRGRNTEAFF. In nucleotides, the CDR3 is TGTGCCAGCAGCTTAGATCGAGGCAGGAACACTGAAGCTTTCTTT. V and J are TRBV11-2 and TRBJ1-1; D is undetermined. The CDR3 contains 15 residues. V was cut by 0 bases and J by 1 base, with 9 bases left in between. Germline CDR1 SGHAT, CDR2 FQNNGV.

The chain joins TRBV5-1 to TRBJ2-2; D uncertain. V was clipped by 4 bases and J by 2 bases, with 12 bases between them. This CDR3 contains 15 residues. Germline V gene data show CDR1 as SGHRS and CDR2 as YFSETQ. CDR3 in DNA: TGCGCCAGCAGCATCCAGAATCCTAACACCGGGGAGCTGTTTTTT. This encodes CASSIQNPNTGELFF.

The chain couples TRBV7-2 to TRBJ2-5; D uncertain. V gave up 1 base and J gave up 2 bases, with 5 bases separating them. This CDR3 comprises 13 residues. The germline V gene has CDR1 SGHTA and CDR2 FQGNSA. CDR3 nucleotides: TGTGCCAGCAGCTTAGGGGGACAAGAGACCCAGTACTTC. Amino acid sequence: CASSLGGQETQYF.

This sequence joins TRBV30 and TRBJ2-1; 9 nucleotides line up with TRBD2. The CDR3 contains 13 residues. V lost 8 bases and J lost 8; bases outside the gene matches: 10. CDR1 and CDR2 from the germline V gene are GTSNPN and SVGIG (reference sequence). The DNA for the CDR3 is TGTGCCCGGTCGGGGGGACTAGCCTATGAGCAGTTCTTC. Translation gives CARSGGLAYEQFF.

This clone was counted only a few times. The V and J genes are TRBV30 and TRBJ1-4; 7 bases line up with TRBD1. Germline assignment: CDR1 GTSNPN and CDR2 SVGIG (reference sequence). The length of the CDR3 is 14 residues. The V segment lost 3 bases and the J segment 8 bases; nucleotides outside the gene matches: 9. The CDR3 DNA reads as TGTGCCTGGAGCCACAACAGGGGACGGGAAAAACTGTTTTTT. This gives the protein CAWSHNRGREKLFF.

This clone was picked up one time. J is TRBJ1-2 and V is TRBV2; 8 bases are shared with TRBD1. From germline, CDR1 is SNHLY and CDR2 FYNNEI. With V trimmed by 4 bases and J by 7 bases, 8 bases remained unmatched. The CDR3 spans 14 residues. DNA of the CDR3: TGTGCCAGCAGTGCCTCCGGACAGGGTCGTGGCTACACCTTC. It yields the protein CASSASGQGRGYTF.

The chain employs TRBV30 and TRBJ2-7; D call uncertain. Germline assignment: CDR1 GTSNPN and CDR2 SVGIG (reference sequence). The CDR3 covers 11 residues. Trimming removed 3 bases from V and 6 bases from J, with 9 bases in between. In DNA, the CDR3 is TGTGCCTGGAGCAGAGGTGGCGAGCAGTACTTC. Protein: CAWSRGGEQYF.

The chain recombines TRBV6-5 with TRBJ2-3; D not certain. Germline-derived CDR1 and CDR2 are MNHEY and SVGAGI. The CDR3 extends over 13 amino acids. Trimming cost V 6 bases and J 0 bases, with 7 bases left between them. The CDR3 bases are TGTGCCAGCAGCCAAGACAGCACAGATACGCAGTATTTT. Translation gives CASSQDSTDTQYF.

The V gene is TRBV6-2 or TRBV6-3, the J gene TRBJ1-6, with a weak D call TRBD1 (5 bases). In germline, CDR1 is MNHEY, CDR2 SVGEGT. V was pared by 0 bases and J by 0 bases, with 15 bases between. This CDR3 is built from 19 residues. CDR3 loop: CASSYSRGQPSSYNSPLHF. The CDR3 region has the DNA TGTGCCAGCAGTTACTCGAGGGGTCAGCCGAGCTCCTATAATTCACCCCTCCACTTT.

There are a few counts of this clone. Other DNA sequences in this sample translate to the same CDR3. The rearrangement joins TRBV7-2 to TRBJ1-3, with D maybe TRBD1 (5 bases). This CDR3 has 17 residues. Germline V gene data show CDR1 as SGHTA and CDR2 as FQGNSA. V dropped 5 bases and J dropped 6 bases, with 23 bases sitting between them. The CDR3 region is CASSPGVGRGSENTIYF. In nucleotides, the CDR3 is TGTGCCAGCAGCCCTGGCGTTGGTAGGGGATCAGAAAACACCATATATTTT.

The rearrangement uses TRBV6-5 and TRBJ1-3, with D unresolved. The V gene's germline CDR1 is MNHEY and CDR2 SVGAGI. With 6 bases removed from V and 7 bases from J, the gap between germline ends came to 13 bases. The CDR3 is 13 residues long. The CDR3 loop reads CASSALWGNTIYF. CDR3 in DNA: TGTGCCAGCAGCGCACTGTGGGGTAACACCATATATTTT.

The chain employs TRBV4-3 and TRBJ2-7; D might be TRBD1 (5 bases). CDR1 LGHNA and CDR2 YSLEER come from the germline V gene. The CDR3 is made up of 15 amino acids. Trimming shortened V by 1 base and J by 3 bases, and 13 bases separated the two germline ends. DNA of the CDR3: TGCGCCAGCAGCCAAGTCCACAGGCCCAACTACGAGCAGTACTTC. Protein sequence: CASSQVHRPNYEQYF.

The chain carries TRBV5-8 and TRBJ2-4; D unresolved. This CDR3 has 14 amino acids. Trimming stripped 3 bases from V and 1 base from J, with 8 bases between. Germline V gene lookup returns CDR1 SGHTS and CDR2 YDEGEE. CDR3: CASSSRTAKNIQYF. CDR3 DNA: TGTGCCAGCAGCTCCAGGACCGCCAAAAACATTCAGTACTTC.

The genes are TRBV4-3 and TRBJ2-7; 9 bases align to TRBD1. The CDR3 covers 16 residues. The germline V gene has CDR1 LGHNA and CDR2 YSLEER. Losses at the gene ends were 3 bases for V and 7 bases for J; bases not matched to a gene: 13. The CDR3 loop reads CASSQTRGQGPGEQYF. The CDR3 region has the DNA TGCGCCAGCAGCCAGACTAGGGGACAGGGTCCGGGTGAGCAGTACTTC.

This clone was counted only a few times. The chain joins TRBV2 to TRBJ1-5, with a possible D match to TRBD1 (5 bases). Germline loops: CDR1 SNHLY, CDR2 FYNNEI. The V and J ends lost 3 bases and 7 bases respectively, with 13 bases between them. The CDR3 has 14 amino acids. The CDR3 sequence is CASSDRQPEQPQHF. DNA of the CDR3: TGTGCCAGCAGTGATCGACAGCCTGAGCAGCCCCAGCATTTT.

The rearrangement links TRBV30 to TRBJ2-3; 9 nucleotides line up with TRBD2. The germline gives CDR1 GTSNPN, CDR2 SVGIG (reference sequence). The CDR3 extends over 13 amino acids. With V trimmed by 1 base and J by 7 bases, 3 bases remained unmatched. CDR3 residues: CAWSGGGVNTQYF. CDR3 coding DNA: TGTGCCTGGAGTGGCGGGGGGGTAAATACGCAGTATTTT.

V is TRBV6-5 and J is TRBJ2-7; 8 bases fit TRBD2. V was clipped by 6 bases and J by 3 bases; unmatched bases: 7. The CDR3 totals 14 residues. Germline V gene sequence: CDR1 MNHEY, CDR2 SVGAGI. In DNA, the CDR3 is TGTGCCAGCAGAGAGCGGGGGCGGCGCTACGAGCAGTACTTC. Translating gives CASRERGRRYEQYF.

The chain links TRBV9 to TRBJ1-2; D call uncertain. V shed 4 bases and J shed 4 bases, with 23 bases lying between them. Germline assignment: CDR1 SGDLS and CDR2 YYNGEE. The CDR3 runs to 17 residues. CDR3 in amino acids: CASSPLRESRWTYGYTF. The CDR3 bases are TGTGCCAGCAGCCCCCTCCGGGAGTCTAGGTGGACCTATGGCTACACCTTC.

This clone was seen a handful of times. This rearrangement joins TRBV19 to TRBJ1-2, with a tentative D call TRBD1 (5 bases). The CDR3 length is 16 residues. Germline CDR1 LNHDA, CDR2 SQIVND (reference sequence). Trimming pared 2 bases from V and 3 bases from J, leaving 16 bases between. The CDR3 sequence: CASSIPSGPGHYGYTF. CDR3 nucleotide sequence: TGTGCCAGTAGTATACCCTCGGGGCCAGGGCACTATGGCTACACCTTC.

The chain is built from TRBV11-2 and TRBJ2-2; TRBD1 matches at 9 bases. There are 14 residues in the CDR3. Germline-derived CDR1 and CDR2 are SGHAT and FQNNGV. V trimming: 5 bases; J trimming: 7 bases; junction bases outside the gene matches: 5. Here the CDR3 reads CASSGNRGRGELFF. The CDR3 DNA reads as TGTGCCAGCAGCGGTAACAGGGGGCGCGGGGAGCTGTTTTTT.

The J gene is TRBJ2-7, the V gene TRBV11-3; TRBD1 aligns across 8 bases. The germline gives CDR1 SGHNT, CDR2 YENEEA. The trim removed 2 bases at V and 4 bases at J, leaving 13 bases unmatched. The CDR3 has 17 residues. CDR3 bases: TGTGCCAGCAGCTTATATCCGGGACAGGTAGTAGAGTACGAGCAGTACTTC. Its translation is CASSLYPGQVVEYEQYF.